This record covers a single TCR beta chain. Its cognate antigen is unknown. Sequencing used cDNA as its template, made by extracting RNA and reverse transcribing it. Produced via immunoSEQ multiplex PCR; TCRdb's table is partial and in-frame only. The table shows over 200,000 clones, with over 60% occurring only once. V was shortened by 6 bases and J by 4 bases, with 9 bases between the two germline ends. The V gene's germline CDR1 is MGHDK and CDR2 SYGVNS. The CDR3 is made up of 13 amino acids. Treatment noted: oral pan-JAK inhibitor, 5-10 mg twice daily. It was from alopecia areata patients that lesional scalp punch biopsies and peripheral blood were collected. The data were taken from a study of CD8+ T cells in alopecia areata. Study results and caveats: Higher clonality was seen in lesional scalp than in normal scalp, especially in alopecia totalis/universalis.

The material sequenced was CD4+ T cells sorted from blood, taken at week 4, from a patient treated with tofacitinib. The TCR originated in a human donor with alopecia areata. This chain connects TRBV25-1 to TRBJ2-2; D unresolved. The CDR3 is CASRFGITGELFF. The CDR3 DNA sequence: TGTGCCAGCAGGTTTGGGATCACCGGGGAGCTGTTTTTT.